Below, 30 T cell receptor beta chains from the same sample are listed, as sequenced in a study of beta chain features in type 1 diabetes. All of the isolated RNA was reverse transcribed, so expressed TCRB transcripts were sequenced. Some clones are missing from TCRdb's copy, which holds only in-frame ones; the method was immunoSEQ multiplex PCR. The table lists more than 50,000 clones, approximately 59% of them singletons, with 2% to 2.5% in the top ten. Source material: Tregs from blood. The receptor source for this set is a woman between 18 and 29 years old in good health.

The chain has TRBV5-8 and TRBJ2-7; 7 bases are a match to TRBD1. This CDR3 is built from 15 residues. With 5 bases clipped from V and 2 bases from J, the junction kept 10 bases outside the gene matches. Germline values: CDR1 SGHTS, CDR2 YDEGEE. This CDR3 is CASRRGYRGPYEQYF. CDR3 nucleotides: TGTGCCAGCAGACGAGGTTACAGGGGACCCTACGAGCAGTACTTC. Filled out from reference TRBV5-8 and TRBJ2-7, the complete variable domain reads EAGVTQSPTHLIKTRGQQATLRCSPISGHTSVYWYQQALGLGLQFLLWYDEGEERNRGNFPPRFSGRQFPNYSSELNVNALELEDSALYLCASRRGYRGPYEQYFGPGTRLTVT.

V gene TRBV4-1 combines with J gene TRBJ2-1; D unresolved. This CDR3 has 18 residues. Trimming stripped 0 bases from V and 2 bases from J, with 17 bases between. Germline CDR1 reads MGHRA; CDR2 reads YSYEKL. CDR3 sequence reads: CASSQDYRMVRTYNEQFF. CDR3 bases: TGCGCCAGCAGCCAAGATTATCGGATGGTGCGGACCTACAATGAGCAGTTCTTC.

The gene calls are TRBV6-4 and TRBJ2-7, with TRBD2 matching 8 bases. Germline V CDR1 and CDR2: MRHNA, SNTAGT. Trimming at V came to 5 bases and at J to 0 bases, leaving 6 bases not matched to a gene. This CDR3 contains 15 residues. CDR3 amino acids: CASSPTSGSSYEQYF. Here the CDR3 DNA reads TGTGCCAGCAGTCCCACCAGCGGGAGCTCCTACGAGCAGTACTTC.

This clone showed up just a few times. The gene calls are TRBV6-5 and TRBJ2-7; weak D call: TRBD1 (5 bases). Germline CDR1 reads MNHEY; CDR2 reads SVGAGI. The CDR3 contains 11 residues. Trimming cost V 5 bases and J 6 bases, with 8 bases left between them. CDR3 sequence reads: CASSQRGEQYF. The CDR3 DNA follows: TGTGCCAGCAGTCAAAGGGGCGAGCAGTACTTC.

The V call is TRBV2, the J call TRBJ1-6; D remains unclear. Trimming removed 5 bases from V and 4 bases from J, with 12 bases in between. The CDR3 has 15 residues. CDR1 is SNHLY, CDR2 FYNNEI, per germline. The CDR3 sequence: CASSRWQNYNSPLHF. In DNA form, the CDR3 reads TGTGCCAGCAGTAGATGGCAGAATTATAATTCACCCCTCCACTTT.

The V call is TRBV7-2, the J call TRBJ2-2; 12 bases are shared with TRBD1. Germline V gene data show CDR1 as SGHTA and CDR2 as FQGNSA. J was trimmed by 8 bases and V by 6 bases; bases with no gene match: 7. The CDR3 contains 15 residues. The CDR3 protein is CASSGGTGGSGELFF. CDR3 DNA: TGTGCCAGCAGTGGGGGGACAGGGGGCTCAGGGGAGCTGTTTTTT. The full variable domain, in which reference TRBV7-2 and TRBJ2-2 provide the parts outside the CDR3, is GAGVSQSPSNKVTEKGKDVELRCDPISGHTALYWYRQSLGQGLEFLIYFQGNSAPDKSGLPSDRFSAERTGGSVSTLTIQRTQQEDSAVYLCASSGGTGGSGELFFGEGSRLTVL.

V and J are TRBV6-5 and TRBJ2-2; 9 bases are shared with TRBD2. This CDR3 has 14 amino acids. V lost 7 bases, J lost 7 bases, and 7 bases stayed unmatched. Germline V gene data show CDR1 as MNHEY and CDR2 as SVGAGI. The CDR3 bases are TGTGCCAGCATGAAGCGGGAGGAGAGCGGGGAGCTGTTTTTT. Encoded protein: CASMKREESGELFF.

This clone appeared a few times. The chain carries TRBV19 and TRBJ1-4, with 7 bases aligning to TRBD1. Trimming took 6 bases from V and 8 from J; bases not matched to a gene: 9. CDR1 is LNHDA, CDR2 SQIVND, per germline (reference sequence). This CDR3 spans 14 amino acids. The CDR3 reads CASSARDSLEKLFF. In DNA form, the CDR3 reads TGTGCCAGTAGCGCAAGGGACAGTCTCGAAAAACTGTTTTTT.

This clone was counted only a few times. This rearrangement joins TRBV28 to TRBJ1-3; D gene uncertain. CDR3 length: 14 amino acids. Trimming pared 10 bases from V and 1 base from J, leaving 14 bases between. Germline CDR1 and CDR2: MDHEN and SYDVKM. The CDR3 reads CATSRRGSGNTIYF. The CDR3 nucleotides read TGTGCCACCTCTCGGAGAGGGTCTGGAAACACCATATATTTT.

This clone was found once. CDR3 region: CASRPTGYSNQPQHF. CDR3 DNA: TGTGCCAGCAGACCCACAGGGTATAGCAATCAGCCCCAGCATTTT. V and J are TRBV2 and TRBJ1-5, with D tentatively TRBD1 (6 bases). V was shortened by 6 bases and J by 0 bases, with 12 bases between the two germline ends. Germline-derived CDR1 and CDR2 are SNHLY and FYNNEI. CDR3 length equals 15 residues.

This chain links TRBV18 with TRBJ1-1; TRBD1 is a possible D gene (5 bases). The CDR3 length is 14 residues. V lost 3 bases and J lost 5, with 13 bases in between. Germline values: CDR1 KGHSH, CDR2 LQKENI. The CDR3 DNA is TGTGCCAGCTCACCCCAGGGAATGGGGACTGAAGCTTTCTTT. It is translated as CASSPQGMGTEAFF.

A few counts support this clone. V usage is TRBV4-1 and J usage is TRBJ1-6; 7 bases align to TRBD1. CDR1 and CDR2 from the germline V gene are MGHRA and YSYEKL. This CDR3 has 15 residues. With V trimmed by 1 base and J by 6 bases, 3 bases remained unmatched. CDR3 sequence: CASSQGRQGNSPLHF. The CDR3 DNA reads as TGCGCCAGCAGCCAAGGCCGACAGGGTAATTCACCCCTCCACTTT.

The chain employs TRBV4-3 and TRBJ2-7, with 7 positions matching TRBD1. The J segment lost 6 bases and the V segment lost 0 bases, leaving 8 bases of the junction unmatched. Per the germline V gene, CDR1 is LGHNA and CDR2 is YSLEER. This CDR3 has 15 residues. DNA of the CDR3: TGCGCCAGCAGCCAAGATCGGAACAGGGGTGGCGAGCAGTACTTC. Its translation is CASSQDRNRGGEQYF.

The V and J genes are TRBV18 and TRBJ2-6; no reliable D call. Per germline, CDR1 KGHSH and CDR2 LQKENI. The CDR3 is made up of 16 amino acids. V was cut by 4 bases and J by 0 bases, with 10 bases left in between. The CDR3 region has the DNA TGTGCCAGCTCACACTTGACAAACTCTGGGGCCAACGTCCTGACTTTC. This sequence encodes CASSHLTNSGANVLTF. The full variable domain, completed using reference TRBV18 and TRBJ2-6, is NAGVMQNPRHLVRRRGQEARLRCSPMKGHSHVYWYRQLPEEGLKFMVYLQKENIIDESGMPKERFSAEFPKEGPSILRIQQVVRGDSAAYFCASSHLTNSGANVLTFGAGSRLTVL.

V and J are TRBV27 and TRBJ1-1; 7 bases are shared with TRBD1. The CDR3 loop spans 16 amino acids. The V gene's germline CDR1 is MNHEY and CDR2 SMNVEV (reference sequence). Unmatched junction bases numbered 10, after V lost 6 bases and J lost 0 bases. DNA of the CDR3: TGTGCCAGCAGACTTAACAGGGGTCCAATGAACACTGAAGCTTTCTTT. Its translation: CASRLNRGPMNTEAFF.

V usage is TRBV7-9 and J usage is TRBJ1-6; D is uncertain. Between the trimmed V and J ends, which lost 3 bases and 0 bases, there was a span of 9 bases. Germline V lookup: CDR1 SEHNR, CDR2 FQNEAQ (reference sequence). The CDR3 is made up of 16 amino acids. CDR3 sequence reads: CASSLEQSSYNSPLHF. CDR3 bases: TGTGCCAGCAGCTTGGAACAGAGCTCCTATAATTCACCCCTCCACTTT.

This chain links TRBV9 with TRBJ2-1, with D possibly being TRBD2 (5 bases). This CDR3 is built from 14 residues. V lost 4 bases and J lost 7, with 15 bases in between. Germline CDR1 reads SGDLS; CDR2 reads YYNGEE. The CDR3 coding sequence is TGTGCCAGCAGCCCCCTCCGGGGAGCGAATGAGCAGTTCTTC. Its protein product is CASSPLRGANEQFF.

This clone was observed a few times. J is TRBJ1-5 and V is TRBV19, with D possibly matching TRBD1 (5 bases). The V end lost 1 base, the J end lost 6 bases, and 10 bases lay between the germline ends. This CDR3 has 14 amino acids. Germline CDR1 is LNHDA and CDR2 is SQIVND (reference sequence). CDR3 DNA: TGTGCCAGTAGTATAGTTCAAGGGGCTCAGCCCCAGCATTTT. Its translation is CASSIVQGAQPQHF.

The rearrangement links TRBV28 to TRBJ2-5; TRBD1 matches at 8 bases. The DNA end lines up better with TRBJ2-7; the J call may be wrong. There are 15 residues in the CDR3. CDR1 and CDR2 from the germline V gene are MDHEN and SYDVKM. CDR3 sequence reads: CASSSAGTGYYEQYF. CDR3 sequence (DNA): TGTGCCAGCAGTTCGGCCGGGACAGGTTACTACGAGCAGTACTTC.

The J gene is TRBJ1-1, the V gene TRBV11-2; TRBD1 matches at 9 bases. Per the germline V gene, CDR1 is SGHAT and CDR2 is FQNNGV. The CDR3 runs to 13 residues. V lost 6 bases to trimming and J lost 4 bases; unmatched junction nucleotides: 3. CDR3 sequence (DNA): TGTGCCAGCAGGAAGACAGGGGGCACTGAAGCTTTCTTT. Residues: CASRKTGGTEAFF.

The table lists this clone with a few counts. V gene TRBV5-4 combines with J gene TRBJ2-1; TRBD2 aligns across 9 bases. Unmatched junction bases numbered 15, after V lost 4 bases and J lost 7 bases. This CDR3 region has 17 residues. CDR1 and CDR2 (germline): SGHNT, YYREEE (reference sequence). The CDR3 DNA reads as TGTGCCAGCAGCCCCTCATGGGCTAGCGGGGAGTGGAATGAGCAGTTCTTC. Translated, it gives CASSPSWASGEWNEQFF.

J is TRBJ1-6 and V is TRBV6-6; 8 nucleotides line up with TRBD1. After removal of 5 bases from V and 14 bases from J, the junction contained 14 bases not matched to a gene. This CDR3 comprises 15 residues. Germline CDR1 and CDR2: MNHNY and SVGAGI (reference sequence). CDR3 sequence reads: CASSTAGTGTVALHF. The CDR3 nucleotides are TGTGCCAGCAGTACGGCCGGGACAGGCACGGTTGCCCTCCACTTT.

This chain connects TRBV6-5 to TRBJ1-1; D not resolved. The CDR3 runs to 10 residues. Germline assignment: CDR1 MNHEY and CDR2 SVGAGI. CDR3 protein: CDVQNTEAFF. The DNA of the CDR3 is TGTGACGTACAGAACACTGAAGCTTTCTTT.

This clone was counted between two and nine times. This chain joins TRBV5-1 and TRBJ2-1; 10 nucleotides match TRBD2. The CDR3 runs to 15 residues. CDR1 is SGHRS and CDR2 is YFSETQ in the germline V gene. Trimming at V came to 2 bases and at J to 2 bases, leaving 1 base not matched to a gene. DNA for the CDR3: TGCGCCAGCAGCTTACTAGCGGGAACCTACAATGAGCAGTTCTTC. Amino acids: CASSLLAGTYNEQFF.

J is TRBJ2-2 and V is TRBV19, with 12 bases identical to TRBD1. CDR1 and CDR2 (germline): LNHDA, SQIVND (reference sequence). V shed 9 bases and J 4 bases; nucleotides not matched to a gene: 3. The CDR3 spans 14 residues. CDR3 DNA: TGTGCCAGCGGGGACAGGGGGCGCACCGGGGAGCTGTTTTTT. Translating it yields CASGDRGRTGELFF.

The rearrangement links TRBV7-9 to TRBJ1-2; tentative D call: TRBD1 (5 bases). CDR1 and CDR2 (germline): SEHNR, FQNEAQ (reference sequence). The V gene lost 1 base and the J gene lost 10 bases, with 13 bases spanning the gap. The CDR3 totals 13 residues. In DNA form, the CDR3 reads TGTGCCAGCAGCTTAGAGGCCCGGGACTTCTACACCTTC. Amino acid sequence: CASSLEARDFYTF.

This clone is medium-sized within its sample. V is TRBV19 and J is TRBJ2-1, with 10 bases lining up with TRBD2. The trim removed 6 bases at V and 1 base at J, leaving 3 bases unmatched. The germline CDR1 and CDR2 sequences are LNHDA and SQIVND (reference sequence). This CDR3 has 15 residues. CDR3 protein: CASRISGGSYNEQFF. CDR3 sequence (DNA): TGTGCCAGTAGGATTAGCGGGGGGTCCTACAATGAGCAGTTCTTC.

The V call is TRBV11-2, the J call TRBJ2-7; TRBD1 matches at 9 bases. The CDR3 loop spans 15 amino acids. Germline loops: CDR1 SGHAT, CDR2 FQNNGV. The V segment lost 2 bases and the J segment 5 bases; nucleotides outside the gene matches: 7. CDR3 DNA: TGTGCCAGCAGCTTAAACCGGGACAGGGAAAACGAGCAGTACTTC. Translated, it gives CASSLNRDRENEQYF.

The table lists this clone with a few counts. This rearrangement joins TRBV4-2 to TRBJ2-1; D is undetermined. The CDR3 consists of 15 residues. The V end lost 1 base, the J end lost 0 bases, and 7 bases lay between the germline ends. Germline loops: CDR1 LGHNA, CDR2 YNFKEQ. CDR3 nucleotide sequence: TGTGCCAGCAGCCAAGGATCTAGCTCCTACAATGAGCAGTTCTTC. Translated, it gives CASSQGSSSYNEQFF.

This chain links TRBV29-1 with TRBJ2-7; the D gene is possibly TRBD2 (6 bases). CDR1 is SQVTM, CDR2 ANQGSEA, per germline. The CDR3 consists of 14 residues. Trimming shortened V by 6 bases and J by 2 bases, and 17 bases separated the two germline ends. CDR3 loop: CSVTTGTLAYEQYF. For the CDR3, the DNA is TGCAGCGTCACCACCGGGACTCTCGCCTACGAGCAGTACTTC.